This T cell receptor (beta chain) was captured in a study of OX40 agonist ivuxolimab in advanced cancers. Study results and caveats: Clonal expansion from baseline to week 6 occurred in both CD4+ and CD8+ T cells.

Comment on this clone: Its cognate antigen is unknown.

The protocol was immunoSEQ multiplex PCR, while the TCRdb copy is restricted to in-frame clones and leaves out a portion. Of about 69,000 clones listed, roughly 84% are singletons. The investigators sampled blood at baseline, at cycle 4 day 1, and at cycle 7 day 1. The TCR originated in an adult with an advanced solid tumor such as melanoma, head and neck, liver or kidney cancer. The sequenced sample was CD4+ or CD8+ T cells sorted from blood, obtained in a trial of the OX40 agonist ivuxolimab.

In DNA, the CDR3 is TGTGCCAGCAGCCAAGGGGACATCTCCGGCTACACCTTC. This gives the protein CASSQGDISGYTF. The gene calls are TRBV14 and TRBJ1-2; D might be TRBD1 (6 bases). The germline CDR1 and CDR2 sequences are SGHDN and FVKESK. V shed 1 base and J shed 8 bases, with 11 bases lying between them. The CDR3 runs to 13 residues.